These 8 T cell receptor beta chains were sequenced from one sample in a study of T-cell reconstitution after alpha-beta-depleted transplantation in children. Unique molecular identifiers were built into the TCRbeta library. A single record per CDR3 protein comes from TCRdb applying MiXCR to the PCR reads. The sample gives some 220,000 distinct CDR3 sequences, around 10% of which show up once; 5.5% to 8% is in the top ten. The sample in question was PBMCs from the stem cell graft donor, obtained from the stem cell graft. These receptors were obtained from a human donor who donated a stem cell graft to a child with acute lymphoblastic leukemia.

This clonotype was seen many times. This chain links TRBV7-2 with TRBJ2-1, with 9 bases fitting TRBD1. Losses at the gene ends were 1 base for V and 4 bases for J; bases not matched to a gene: 5. CDR1 and CDR2 (germline): SGHTA, FQGNSA. This CDR3 is 16 amino acids long. CDR3 region: CASSLVRDRVYNEQFF. The CDR3 bases are TGTGCCAGCAGCTTAGTCCGGGACAGGGTTTACAATGAGCAGTTCTTC.

This clonotype was seen once. V and J are TRBV12-3 or TRBV12-4 and TRBJ2-5; 7 bases map to TRBD1. V shed 3 bases and J 9 bases; nucleotides not matched to a gene: 10. CDR3 size: 14 residues. CDR3 bases: TGTGCCAGCAGTTTCAAGGCGCAGGGGGAAGCCCAGTACTTC. It codes for CASSFKAQGEAQYF.

The CDR3 nucleotides read TGCAGCGTTGGAAGACAGGGGAACACTGAAGCTTTCTTT. Protein product: CSVGRQGNTEAFF. The rearrangement uses TRBV29-1 and TRBJ1-1, with 7 bases lining up with TRBD1. Germline V CDR1 and CDR2: SQVTM, ANQGSEA. The CDR3 sequence is 13 residues long. The trim removed 4 bases at V and 1 base at J, leaving 3 bases unmatched.

This clonotype occurred many times. The genes are TRBV3-1 and TRBJ2-4; a weak D match, TRBD2 (6 bases). The length of the CDR3 is 14 residues. V was shortened by 3 bases and J by 4 bases, with 10 bases between the two germline ends. In germline, CDR1 is LGHDT, CDR2 YNNKEL (reference sequence). The CDR3, as DNA: TGTGCCAGCAGCCAGCGGGACGCTAAAAACATTCAGTACTTC. Protein product: CASSQRDAKNIQYF.

This clonotype was seen a handful of times. The chain combines TRBV11-2 with TRBJ2-7, with a weak D call TRBD1 (6 bases). V shed 2 bases and J shed 5 bases, with 16 bases lying between them. This CDR3 contains 15 residues. Looked up from germline, CDR1 is SGHAT and CDR2 is FQNNGV. CDR3 DNA: TGTGCCAGCAGCTTATCCAGGGGAGTCTTCGACGAGCAGTACTTC. This sequence encodes CASSLSRGVFDEQYF.

The table lists this clonotype with many counts. This chain uses TRBV29-1 with TRBJ2-7, with D hard to call. There are 13 residues in the CDR3. Germline V gene lookup returns CDR1 SQVTM and CDR2 ANQGSEA. The germline V and J ends were trimmed by 5 bases and 1 base, with 12 bases remaining between them. The CDR3 DNA reads as TGCAGCGTTTTGGGGAAGGGATCCTACGAGCAGTACTTC. This gives the protein CSVLGKGSYEQYF.

This clonotype has just a few counts. The chain employs TRBV4-3 and TRBJ2-5; D might be TRBD1 (6 bases). The V end was cut by 1 base, the J end by 0 bases, with 6 bases between. Germline assignment: CDR1 LGHNA and CDR2 YSLEER. The CDR3 is made up of 14 amino acids. The CDR3 DNA reads as TGCGCCAGCAGCCAAGGACAGGACCAAGAGACCCAGTACTTC. Protein: CASSQGQDQETQYF.

This clonotype was counted only a few times. The chain employs TRBV5-5 and TRBJ1-5; the match to TRBD1 covers 10 bases. This CDR3 is 15 amino acids long. The germline CDR1 and CDR2 sequences are SGHKS and YYEKEE (reference sequence). The V gene end was trimmed by 3 bases and the J gene end by 6 bases; junction bases not matched to a gene: 6. The CDR3 DNA reads TGTGCCAGCAGCTGGGGGACAGGGGTGGGTCAGCCCCAGCATTTT. It translates to CASSWGTGVGQPQHF.